The TCR beta chain described here comes from a study of shared clonotypes between healthy human individuals. Study conclusions and caveats: Investigators collected only blood, and repertoires in tissues likely differ.

With respect to this clone: Antigen unknown.

Data came from immunoSEQ multiplex PCR; TCRdb stores just in-frame clones and leaves some out. The sample includes about 2.3 million clones, about 90% of them seen just once. Germline CDR1 is SGHRS and CDR2 is YFSETQ. This CDR3 region has 18 residues. The V and J ends lost 0 bases and 3 bases, in that order; junction bases with no gene match: 5. The sample consisted of naive CD4+ T cells from PBMCs. Subset: CD45RA+ positively selected. The rearrangement uses TRBV5-1 and TRBJ2-2, with 13 bases that match TRBD2. The clonotype comes from a young man in good health. Some clones in this sample may be carry-over from other donors' samples. The chain's CDR3 is CASSLARTSGSYTGELFF. CDR3 nucleotide sequence: TGCGCCAGCAGCTTGGCCCGGACTAGCGGGAGTTACACCGGGGAGCTGTTTTTT.